One sample yielded the 5 T cell receptor beta chains listed below, sequenced in a study of circulating CD8 cells and anti-PD-1 response in melanoma (dated by TCRdb to the early 2020s). Sequencer: NextSeq 500. Starting from approximately 15 ng of total RNA, TCR libraries were made with the QIAseq Immune Repertoire RNA Library Kit, Human TCR Panel. TCRdb trimmed the raw reads at Q25, called clones with MiXCR and kept productive beta chains. Merged by CDR3 protein, the rows form single entries marked with the most common genes and DNA. Here the sample has several hundred distinct CDR3 sequences; over 10% occur a single time. 40% to 50% of the sample belongs to the ten largest clones. A BD FACSAria II cell sorter was used to sort four subsets, defined by PD-1 and/or TIGIT, from live CD3+CD8+TCRalphabeta+ cells. The input for sequencing was CD8+ T cells from PBMCs, taken at baseline or after one month of anti-PD-1 therapy (not recorded which). These receptors were taken from a human donor with melanoma.

About this clonotype itself: A much larger clone sits a single nucleotide away, making a read error possible. This chain connects TRBV27 to TRBJ2-5; D is unresolved. V was trimmed by 1 base and J by 2 bases, leaving 5 bases between them. Germline V lookup: CDR1 MNHEY, CDR2 SMNVEV (reference sequence). The CDR3 is 13 residues long. The CDR3 protein is CASSLWAQETQYF. In DNA form, the CDR3 reads TGTGCCAGCAGTTTATGGGCGCAAGAGACCCAGTACTTC.

This clonotype qualifies as medium-sized. J is TRBJ2-5 and V is TRBV6-1, with 11 bases identical to TRBD2. Losses at the gene ends were 1 base for V and 4 bases for J; bases not matched to a gene: 2. This CDR3 comprises 15 residues. Germline assignment: CDR1 MNHNS and CDR2 SASEGT. CDR3: CASSEVSGGAETQYF. The DNA for the CDR3 is TGTGCCAGCAGTGAAGTTAGCGGGGGGGCAGAGACCCAGTACTTC.

By its share, this clonotype is hyperexpanded. A read error may account for a junction end that differs from germline. The chain recombines TRBV19 with TRBJ2-3, with D tentatively TRBD2 (6 bases). There are 12 residues in the CDR3. The germline gives CDR1 LNHDA, CDR2 SQIVND (reference sequence). CDR3 sequence: CASSLKRDWENF. The CDR3 nucleotides read TGTGCCAGTAGTCTTAAAAGGGACTGGGAGAATTTT.

As DNA, the CDR3 is TGTGCCAGTAGTATAGATCGGGGGACAGGGCCAGCCTACAATGAGCAGTTCTTC. Residues: CASSIDRGTGPAYNEQFF. The chain links TRBV19 to TRBJ2-1, with 9 bases matching TRBD1. Trimming cost V 0 bases and J 2 bases; bases outside gene matches: 8. The germline V gene encodes CDR1 LNHDA and CDR2 SQIVND (reference sequence). The length of the CDR3 is 18 residues.

By share of the sample, this clonotype is medium-sized. V and J are TRBV29-1 and TRBJ1-6; no definite D call. The CDR3 has 14 amino acids. Germline V gene data show CDR1 as SQVTM and CDR2 as ANQGSEA. V dropped 4 bases and J dropped 9 bases, with 16 bases sitting between them. The CDR3: CSVVEGESGSPLHF. The CDR3 nucleotides read TGCAGCGTTGTAGAGGGCGAGTCGGGTTCACCCCTCCACTTT.